The 3 T cell receptor beta chains listed next were all sequenced from one sample in a study of response to subunit inactivated influenza vaccine. MiXCR was run by TCRdb on the RT-PCR reads, yielding one entry per CDR3 protein. The profile shows hundreds of thousands of distinct CDR3 sequences, 12% of them singletons. The specimen was PBMCs from blood, collected on the day of vaccination. These receptors originate from a man aged 50 to 59 who received an inactivated influenza vaccine.

As to this clonotype: A read error may be the cause here, since a much bigger clone is one base away. The chain couples TRBV20-1 to TRBJ2-7, with D possibly matching TRBD2 (6 bases). The CDR3 has 13 amino acids. Trimming stripped 5 bases from V and 3 bases from J, with 14 bases between. In germline, CDR1 is DFQATT, CDR2 SNEGSKA (reference sequence). The chain's CDR3 is CSADRDLYYEQYF. Here the CDR3 DNA reads TGCAGTGCTGATCGGGACTTATACTACGAGCAGTACTTC.

This clonotype was observed a few times. The chain recombines TRBV29-1 with TRBJ2-5, with D perhaps given as TRBD1 or TRBD2 (5 bases each). The CDR3 has 14 residues. Germline V CDR1 and CDR2: SQVTM, ANQGSEA. V was trimmed by 4 bases and J by 1 base, leaving 13 bases between them. The CDR3: CSVAGRKFQETQYF. The CDR3 DNA reads as TGCAGCGTTGCGGGGCGGAAATTCCAAGAGACCCAGTACTTC. The full variable domain, rest sourced from reference TRBV29-1 and TRBJ2-5, is SAVISQKPSRDICQRGTSLTIQCQVDSQVTMMFWYRQQPGQSLTLIATANQGSEATYESGFVIDKFPISRPNLTFSTLTVSNMSPEDSSIYLCSVAGRKFQETQYFGPGTRLLVL.

The sample holds a few counts of this clonotype. This chain joins TRBV7-3 and TRBJ2-3; a weak D match, TRBD2 (6 bases). This CDR3 spans 16 amino acids. Trimming shortened V by 1 base and J by 2 bases, and 13 bases separated the two germline ends. Germline V gives CDR1 SGHTA, CDR2 FQGTGA. The CDR3 loop is CASSLSTSSYTDTQYF. The CDR3 DNA sequence: TGTGCCAGCAGCTTAAGTACTAGCAGTTACACAGATACGCAGTATTTT.